A selection of T cell receptor beta chains follows, all from one sample in a study of cytomegalovirus exposure and HLA in healthy donors. Method: immunoSEQ multiplex PCR; TCRdb's copy keeps in-frame clones and lacks some. The sample carries under 300,000 clones, around 90% recorded once. The material sequenced was PBMCs. Receptors originate from a young woman in good health and CMV-seronegative. CDR3s include the opening cysteine and the closing phenylalanine or tryptophan. Fields, in order: clone size, J gene, V gene, D gene, CDR3 DNA, CDR3 protein. The D gene is left open where the match is weak. Not every row has a clone size; where given, it reads once, few, many or a size class.

>-|TRBJ2-7|TRBV5-6|-
TGTGCCAGCAGCTTGGATATCGGGAGATTAGCCTACGAGCAGTACTTC
CASSLDIGRLAYEQYF
>few|TRBJ1-2|TRBV30|TRBD1
TGTGCCTGGAGTCGGACAGGGAACGGCTACACCTTC
CAWSRTGNGYTF
>-|TRBJ1-3|TRBV7-3|TRBD1
TGTGCCAGCAGCGACCAGACAGGGTCCGGAAACACCATATATTTT
CASSDQTGSGNTIYF
>-|TRBJ2-1|TRBV6-5|-
TGTGCCAGCAGTTACTCCCTAGAATCCGGTGAGCAGTTCTTC
CASSYSLESGEQFF
>-|TRBJ2-3|TRBV25-1|-
TGTGCCAGCATGTTGGCTGGTACAGATACGCAGTATTTT
CASMLAGTDTQYF
>-|TRBJ2-7|TRBV7-6|-
TGTGCCAGCAGCTCAGGACACTCGAGCTCCTACGAGCAGTACTTC
CASSSGHSSSYEQYF
>few|TRBJ1-2|TRBV14|-
TGTGCCAGCAGCCAAGGGGTTACAGGGTATGGCTACACCTTC
CASSQGVTGYGYTF
>-|TRBJ1-1|TRBV18|-
TGTGCCAGCTCACCCAGGGTTGGTTCTGAAGCTTTCTTT
CASSPRVGSEAFF
>-|TRBJ2-2|TRBV14|TRBD2
TGTGCCAGCAGCCGTCTAGCGGAGAACACCGGGGAGCTGTTTTTT
CASSRLAENTGELFF
>-|TRBJ1-6|TRBV5-4|-
TGTGCCAGCAGCTTCCAGGGATATAATTCACCCCTCCACTTT
CASSFQGYNSPLHF
>-|TRBJ1-2|TRBV28|-
TGTGCCAGCAGTTTCACAGGGAAGAACTATGGCTACACCTTC
CASSFTGKNYGYTF
>few|TRBJ2-7|TRBV6-5|TRBD1
TGTGCCAGCAGTGCTGGACAGGGGGCCTACGAGCAGTACTTC
CASSAGQGAYEQYF
>-|TRBJ2-3|TRBV29-1|-
TGCAGCGTCGCTAATTCTTTTGGGCTGTATAGCACAGATACGCAGTATTTT
CSVANSFGLYSTDTQYF
>once|TRBJ1-5|TRBV5-4|TRBD1
TGTGCCAGCAACCCGACAGGGGGCGCGAGGAGCAATCAGCCCCAGCATTTT
CASNPTGGARSNQPQHF
>-|TRBJ1-5|TRBV18|-
TGTGCCAGCTCACATAACAGGGTGGGTCAGCCCCAGCATTTT
CASSHNRVGQPQHF
>once|TRBJ1-2|TRBV19|TRBD1
TGTGCCACTGGGACAGGGATCTATGGCTACACCTTC
CATGTGIYGYTF
>few|TRBJ1-1|TRBV4-1|-
TGCGCCAGCAGCCAGGCAGGGAACACTGAAGCTTTCTTT
CASSQAGNTEAFF
>few|TRBJ1-5|TRBV28|-
TGTGCCAGCAGATGGAGGGGAAGCAATCAGCCCCAGCATTTT
CASRWRGSNQPQHF
>-|TRBJ2-3|TRBV5-1|-
TGCGCCAGCAGCTTCGGGGAAAACACAGATACGCAGTATTTT
CASSFGENTDTQYF
>-|TRBJ1-5|TRBV6-1|-
TGTGCCAGCAGTGAAGATCTGAGGCCCAATCAGCCCCAGCATTTT
CASSEDLRPNQPQHF
>-|TRBJ1-1|TRBV4-1|TRBD1
TGCGCCAGCAGCCAGGCCACAGGGGGCACTGAAGCTTTCTTT
CASSQATGGTEAFF
>-|TRBJ2-7|TRBV6-5|-
TGTGCCAGCAGCACCGCTTTACTCCCCTCCTACGAGCAGTACTTC
CASSTALLPSYEQYF
>-|TRBJ1-2|TRBV5-6|-
TGTGCCAGCAGCTTGGATAGGGGCTATGGCTACACCTTC
CASSLDRGYGYTF
>-|TRBJ1-1|TRBV28|-
TGTGCCAGCACCTGGGGGCAACCGAACACTGAAGCTTTCTTT
CASTWGQPNTEAFF
>-|TRBJ1-2|TRBV5-1|TRBD1
TGCGCCAGCAGCAAATCGGGACAGGGGGCTTATGGCTACACCTTC
CASSKSGQGAYGYTF
>-|TRBJ1-2|TRBV28|-
TGTGCCAGCAGCTGGGGGGGACTCGCTAACTATGGCTACACCTTC
CASSWGGLANYGYTF
>-|TRBJ2-6|TRBV2|TRBD1
TGTGCCAGCAACCCTGGACAGGGGGTCGCTAGCTCTGGGGCCAACGTCCTGACTTTC
CASNPGQGVASSGANVLTF
>-|TRBJ2-3|TRBV7-9|TRBD2
TGTGCCAGCAGCTTCGAATGGTCGGCGGGGGGGCCCACAGATACGCAGTATTTT
CASSFEWSAGGPTDTQYF
>-|TRBJ2-1|TRBV27|TRBD2
TGTGCCAGCAGCCCCAGCGGGGCACTAGGGAGGGTATCTGTCAATGAGCAGTTCTTC
CASSPSGALGRVSVNEQFF
>-|TRBJ2-1|TRBV2|-
TGTGCCAGCACCTCATCCCGGACTTCGAATGAGCAGTTCTTC
CASTSSRTSNEQFF
>-|TRBJ1-6|TRBV14|TRBD1
TGTGCCAGCAGCCACTCTGTAGGACAGGGAAGCTCCTATAATTCACCCCTCCACTTT
CASSHSVGQGSSYNSPLHF
>-|TRBJ2-7|TRBV5-8|TRBD2
TGTGCCAGCAGCTTGGGATCTAGCGGGTCCTACGAGCAGTACTTC
CASSLGSSGSYEQYF
>-|TRBJ2-3|TRBV6-5|-
TGTGCCAGCAGCCCCAGTGGAGATACGCAGTATTTT
CASSPSGDTQYF
>-|TRBJ1-1|TRBV6-6|-
TGTGCCAGCGAGTCCTCACGGGAGACTGAAGCTTTCTTT
CASESSRETEAFF
>-|TRBJ2-5|TRBV7-7|TRBD2
TGTGCTAGCAGCATATCACTAGCGGGGGGCCAAGAGACCCAGTACTTC
CASSISLAGGQETQYF
>-|TRBJ2-5|TRBV15|-
TGTGCCACCAGCAGAGATCGGGGGGCTGGGGTGACCCAGTACTTC
CATSRDRGAGVTQYF
>-|TRBJ2-7|TRBV30|-
TGTGCCTGGAGCGGGTCCTACGAGCAGTACTTC
CAWSGSYEQYF
>-|TRBJ1-2|TRBV28|TRBD1
TGTGCCAGCAGTTTTTCCGGGACAGGGTTACTCGATGGCTACACCTTC
CASSFSGTGLLDGYTF
>-|TRBJ1-4|TRBV6-6|-
TGTGCCAGCAGCCCCGAGGACAGCTTGAATGAAAAACTGTTTTTT
CASSPEDSLNEKLFF
>-|TRBJ1-2|TRBV2|-
TGTGCCAGCAGTATTCAGGGCGATGGCTACACCTTC
CASSIQGDGYTF
>-|TRBJ2-1|TRBV9|TRBD2
TGTGCCAGCAGCGTACTAGCGGGGGATGAGCAGTTCTTC
CASSVLAGDEQFF